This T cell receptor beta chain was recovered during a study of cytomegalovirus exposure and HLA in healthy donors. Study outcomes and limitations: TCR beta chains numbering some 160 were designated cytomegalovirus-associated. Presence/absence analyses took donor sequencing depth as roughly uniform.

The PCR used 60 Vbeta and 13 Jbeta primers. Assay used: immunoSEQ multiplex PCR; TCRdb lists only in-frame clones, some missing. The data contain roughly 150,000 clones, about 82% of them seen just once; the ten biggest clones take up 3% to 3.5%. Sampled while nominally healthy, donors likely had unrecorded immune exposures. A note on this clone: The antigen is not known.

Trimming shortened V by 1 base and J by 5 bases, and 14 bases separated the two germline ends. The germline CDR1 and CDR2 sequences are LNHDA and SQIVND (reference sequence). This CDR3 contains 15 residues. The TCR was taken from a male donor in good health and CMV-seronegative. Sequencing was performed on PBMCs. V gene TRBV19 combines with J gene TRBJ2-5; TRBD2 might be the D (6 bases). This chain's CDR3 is CASSIGGKGWETQYF. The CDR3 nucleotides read TGTGCCAGTAGTATAGGCGGGAAGGGATGGGAGACCCAGTACTTC.